The 21 T cell receptor beta chains listed next were all sequenced from one sample in a study of cytomegalovirus exposure and HLA in healthy donors. The PCR employed 60 Vbeta primers together with 13 Jbeta primers. Using immunoSEQ multiplex PCR, the repertoire was profiled, and TCRdb retains in-frame clones only, with some absent. The sample holds approximately 190,000 clones. Sequences were obtained from PBMCs. All receptors come from a boy younger than 18 in good health and CMV-seronegative.

The rearrangement uses TRBV28 and TRBJ2-7, with 7 nucleotides matching TRBD1. CDR1 and CDR2 from the germline V gene are MDHEN and SYDVKM. The CDR3 extends over 15 amino acids. V dropped 7 bases and J dropped 3; count of bases not matched to a gene: 12. The chain's CDR3 is CASTYSTGVSYEQYF. CDR3 coding DNA: TGTGCCAGCACCTATTCCACAGGGGTGAGCTACGAGCAGTACTTC.

The genes are TRBV30 and TRBJ1-1; 12 bases align to TRBD1. V trimming: 1 base; J trimming: 4 bases; junction bases outside the gene matches: 7. The length of the CDR3 is 16 residues. The germline gives CDR1 GTSNPN, CDR2 SVGIG (reference sequence). CDR3: CAWSGRDRGRVTEAFF. CDR3 sequence (DNA): TGTGCCTGGAGTGGAAGGGACAGGGGGCGCGTCACTGAAGCTTTCTTT.

This chain joins TRBV27 and TRBJ1-5; no definite D call. Germline CDR1 reads MNHEY; CDR2 reads SMNVEV (reference sequence). Trimming cost V 3 bases and J 5 bases, with 8 bases left between them. The length of the CDR3 is 13 residues. The CDR3 protein is CASSFRRDQPQHF. CDR3 sequence (DNA): TGTGCCAGCAGTTTTAGGAGAGATCAGCCCCAGCATTTT.

The genes are TRBV10-3 and TRBJ1-5; TRBD1 agrees at 7 bases. CDR1 is ENHRY and CDR2 is SYGVKD in the germline V gene. V gave up 5 bases and J gave up 4 bases; unmatched junction bases: 8. This CDR3 spans 15 amino acids. CDR3 region: CAISTTGSENQPQHF. CDR3 nucleotides: TGTGCCATCAGTACGACAGGGAGCGAAAATCAGCCCCAGCATTTT.

This chain joins TRBV19 and TRBJ1-2; D remains unclear. V dropped 3 bases and J dropped 8 bases, with 10 bases sitting between them. This CDR3 contains 12 residues. CDR1 LNHDA and CDR2 SQIVND come from the germline V gene (reference sequence). The CDR3 protein is CASSIWSQGYTF. The CDR3 nucleotides are TGTGCCAGTAGTATTTGGAGCCAGGGCTACACCTTC.

CDR3 region: CASRVALAGRTGELFF. DNA of the CDR3: TGTGCCAGCAGGGTGGCGCTAGCGGGGCGCACCGGGGAGCTGTTTTTT. V gene TRBV5-6 combines with J gene TRBJ2-2, with 9 bases fitting TRBD2. V dropped 5 bases and J dropped 4; count of bases not matched to a gene: 9. The CDR3 has 16 residues. CDR1 and CDR2 (germline): SGHDT, YYEEEE.

The CDR3 here is CASSQPGLAGLPTGELFF. The CDR3 bases are TGCGCCAGCAGCCAACCGGGACTAGCGGGATTGCCCACCGGGGAGCTGTTTTTT. The rearrangement uses TRBV5-1 and TRBJ2-2, with TRBD2 matching over 13 bases. V dropped 4 bases and J dropped 4; count of bases not matched to a gene: 10. CDR3 length: 18 amino acids. Germline V CDR1 and CDR2: SGHRS, YFSETQ. The complete variable domain, with remaining parts taken from reference TRBV5-1 and TRBJ2-2, reads KAGVTQTPRYLIKTRGQQVTLSCSPISGHRSVSWYQQTPGQGLQFLFEYFSETQRNKGNFPGRFSGRQFSNSRSEMNVSTLELGDSALYLCASSQPGLAGLPTGELFFGEGSRLTVL.

The V gene is TRBV7-2, the J gene TRBJ2-3; unclear D gene. In germline, CDR1 is SGHTA, CDR2 FQGNSA. V was pared by 5 bases and J by 4 bases, with 4 bases between. The CDR3 runs 11 residues. The CDR3 sequence: CASSQSDTQYF. The DNA of the CDR3 is TGTGCCAGCAGCCAATCAGATACGCAGTATTTT. The full variable domain, rest sourced from reference TRBV7-2 and TRBJ2-3, is GAGVSQSPSNKVTEKGKDVELRCDPISGHTALYWYRQSLGQGLEFLIYFQGNSAPDKSGLPSDRFSAERTGGSVSTLTIQRTQQEDSAVYLCASSQSDTQYFGPGTRLTVL.

The chain combines TRBV5-6 with TRBJ2-1; TRBD2 matches at 8 bases. This CDR3 contains 17 residues. The germline CDR1 and CDR2 sequences are SGHDT and YYEEEE. The junction had 11 bases not matched to a gene; V was cut back by 4 bases and J by 2 bases. The CDR3 reads CASSPRPRGGPYNEQFF. CDR3 bases: TGTGCCAGCAGCCCCCGACCCCGGGGGGGCCCCTACAATGAGCAGTTCTTC.

The V call is TRBV7-8, the J call TRBJ1-4, with 7 positions matching TRBD1. The germline gives CDR1 SGHVS, CDR2 FQNEAQ. This CDR3 has 16 residues. V lost 1 base and J lost 6; bases outside the gene matches: 8. CDR3 sequence: CASSLGRQGVDEKLFF. CDR3 bases: TGTGCCAGCAGCTTAGGGAGACAGGGAGTCGATGAAAAACTGTTTTTT.

Here the CDR3 reads CASSQVREPGQPYEQYF. The CDR3 region has the DNA TGTGCCAGCAGCCAAGTTCGGGAACCGGGACAGCCCTACGAGCAGTACTTC. The gene calls are TRBV14 and TRBJ2-7; 7 bases are shared with TRBD1. Trimming cost V 1 base and J 2 bases; bases outside gene matches: 11. The germline gives CDR1 SGHDN, CDR2 FVKESK. The CDR3 has 17 residues.

The gene calls are TRBV11-2 and TRBJ2-7; 8 positions match TRBD1. CDR3 length: 14 amino acids. After removal of 5 bases from V and 5 bases from J, the junction contained 8 bases not matched to a gene. Per germline, CDR1 SGHAT and CDR2 FQNNGV. CDR3 DNA sequence: TGTGCCAGCAGCCCGGGACAGGTGTCGAACGAGCAGTACTTC. It is translated as CASSPGQVSNEQYF.

The V gene is TRBV5-4, the J gene TRBJ2-7; D assignment may be TRBD1 or TRBD2 (7 bases each). Germline loops: CDR1 SGHNT, CDR2 YYREEE (reference sequence). CDR3 length: 14 residues. V gave up 4 bases and J gave up 5 bases, with 16 bases separating them. The CDR3 sequence: CASSLGRGPHEQYF. The CDR3 DNA sequence: TGTGCCAGCAGCCTGGGGAGGGGGCCCCACGAGCAGTACTTC.

CDR3 in amino acids: CASSTRRGSNYGYTF. DNA for the CDR3: TGTGCCAGCAGTACTCGACGAGGGTCAAACTATGGCTACACCTTC. The chain has TRBV16 and TRBJ1-2; no firm D call. V lost 6 bases and J lost 2, with 16 bases in between. The CDR3 contains 15 residues. Looked up from germline, CDR1 is KGHSY and CDR2 is FQNENV.

The chain recombines TRBV18 with TRBJ1-5; D is perhaps TRBD1 (5 bases). Germline CDR1 reads KGHSH; CDR2 reads LQKENI. This CDR3 spans 15 amino acids. Trimming shortened V by 0 bases and J by 1 base, and 7 bases separated the two germline ends. The chain's CDR3 is CASSPPGQSNQPQHF. The CDR3 DNA sequence: TGTGCCAGCTCACCACCGGGGCAGAGCAATCAGCCCCAGCATTTT. The full variable domain, its missing parts supplied by reference TRBV18 and TRBJ1-5, is NAGVMQNPRHLVRRRGQEARLRCSPMKGHSHVYWYRQLPEEGLKFMVYLQKENIIDESGMPKERFSAEFPKEGPSILRIQQVVRGDSAAYFCASSPPGQSNQPQHFGDGTRLSIL.

The chain couples TRBV7-9 to TRBJ2-7, with 8 bases lining up with TRBD1. This CDR3 region has 15 residues. Germline CDR1 and CDR2: SEHNR and FQNEAQ (reference sequence). V was clipped by 5 bases and J by 1 base; unmatched bases: 7. The chain's CDR3 is CASSRTGGRSYEQYF. The CDR3 region has the DNA TGTGCCAGCAGCCGCACAGGGGGGAGGTCCTACGAGCAGTACTTC.

The gene calls are TRBV4-3 and TRBJ1-2; perhaps TRBD1 as D (5 bases). Germline V gives CDR1 LGHNA, CDR2 YSLEER. Trimming took 0 bases from V and 4 from J, leaving 12 bases between them. The CDR3 spans 15 residues. CDR3 loop: CASSQDRDSLYGYTF. The DNA of the CDR3 is TGCGCCAGCAGCCAAGACCGTGACAGCCTCTATGGCTACACCTTC.

This sequence joins TRBV5-1 and TRBJ1-1, with D hard to call. The CDR3 sequence is 13 residues long. The V and J ends lost 0 bases and 10 bases respectively, with 13 bases between them. The V gene's germline CDR1 is SGHRS and CDR2 YFSETQ. The DNA of the CDR3 is TGCGCCAGCAGCTTGGCCACGCCTGAGGGAGCTTTCTTT. Translating it yields CASSLATPEGAFF.

This chain joins TRBV14 and TRBJ2-5; weak D call: TRBD2 (5 bases). TRBJ2-7 matches the DNA end more closely, so the J call is doubtful. Germline assignment: CDR1 SGHDN and CDR2 FVKESK. The CDR3 runs 14 residues. CDR3 in amino acids: CASSQAAGLHEQYF. CDR3 sequence (DNA): TGTGCCAGCAGCCAAGCCGCGGGTCTACACGAGCAGTACTTC.

V is TRBV10-3 and J is TRBJ2-7, with 9 positions matching TRBD2. The length of the CDR3 is 15 residues. Trimming cost V 0 bases and J 7 bases; bases outside gene matches: 7. CDR1 is ENHRY, CDR2 SYGVKD, per germline. The DNA for the CDR3 is TGTGCCATCAGTGAGTCCGGCGGGGGGGCGGGGGAGCAGTACTTC. Its protein is CAISESGGGAGEQYF.

The rearrangement uses TRBV4-1 and TRBJ2-5; no clear D gene. Germline values: CDR1 MGHRA, CDR2 YSYEKL. CDR3 size: 13 residues. With 1 base removed from V and 2 bases from J, the gap between germline ends came to 5 bases. CDR3 DNA: TGCGCCAGCAGCCAAGTTAGTCAAGAGACCCAGTACTTC. Its protein is CASSQVSQETQYF.